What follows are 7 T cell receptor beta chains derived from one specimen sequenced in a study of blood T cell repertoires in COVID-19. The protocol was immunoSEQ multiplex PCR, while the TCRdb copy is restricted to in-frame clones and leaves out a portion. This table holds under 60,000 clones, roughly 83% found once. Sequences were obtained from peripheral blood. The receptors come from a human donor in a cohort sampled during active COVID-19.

The CDR3 loop reads CASRAGTSIETQYF. The DNA of the CDR3 is TGTGCCAGCAGGGCCGGGACTAGCATTGAGACCCAGTACTTC. The chain employs TRBV5-6 and TRBJ2-5, with 9 bases fitting TRBD2. The junction had 7 bases not matched to a gene; V was cut back by 5 bases and J by 5 bases. The germline V gene encodes CDR1 SGHDT and CDR2 YYEEEE. The CDR3 has 14 residues.

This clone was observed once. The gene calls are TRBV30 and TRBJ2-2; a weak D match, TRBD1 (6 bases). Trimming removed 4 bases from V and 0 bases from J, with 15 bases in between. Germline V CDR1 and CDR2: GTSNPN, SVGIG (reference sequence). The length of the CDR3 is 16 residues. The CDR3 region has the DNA TGTGCCTGGATCAAGGGTGGGACACCGAACACCGGGGAGCTGTTTTTT. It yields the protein CAWIKGGTPNTGELFF. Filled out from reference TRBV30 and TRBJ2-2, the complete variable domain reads SQTIHQWPATLVQPVGSPLSLECTVEGTSNPNLYWYRQAAGRGLQLLFYSVGIGQISSEVPQNLSASRPQDRQFILSSKKLLLSDSGFYLCAWIKGGTPNTGELFFGEGSRLTVL.

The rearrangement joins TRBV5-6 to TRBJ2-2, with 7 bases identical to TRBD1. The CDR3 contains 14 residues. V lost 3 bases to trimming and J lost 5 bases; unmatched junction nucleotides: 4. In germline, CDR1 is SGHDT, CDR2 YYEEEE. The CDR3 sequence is CASSWGQTTGELFF. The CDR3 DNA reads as TGTGCCAGCAGCTGGGGACAGACAACCGGGGAGCTGTTTTTT. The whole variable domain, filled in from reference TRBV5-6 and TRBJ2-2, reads DAGVTQSPTHLIKTRGQQVTLRCSPKSGHDTVSWYQQALGQGPQFIFQYYEEEERQRGNFPDRFSGHQFPNYSSELNVNALLLGDSALYLCASSWGQTTGELFFGEGSRLTVL.

The CDR3 spells CAWNFAGNTIYF. As DNA, the CDR3 is TGTGCCTGGAATTTCGCGGGAAACACCATATATTTT. The V gene is TRBV30, the J gene TRBJ1-3; D uncertain. Germline CDR1 GTSNPN, CDR2 SVGIG (reference sequence). With 4 bases removed from V and 4 bases from J, the gap between germline ends came to 8 bases. The CDR3 runs to 12 residues.

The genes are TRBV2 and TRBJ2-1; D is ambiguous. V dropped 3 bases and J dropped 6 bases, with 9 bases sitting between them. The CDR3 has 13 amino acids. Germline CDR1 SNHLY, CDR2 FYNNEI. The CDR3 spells CASSEVSSNEQFF. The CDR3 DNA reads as TGTGCCAGCAGTGAGGTCAGTTCCAATGAGCAGTTCTTC.

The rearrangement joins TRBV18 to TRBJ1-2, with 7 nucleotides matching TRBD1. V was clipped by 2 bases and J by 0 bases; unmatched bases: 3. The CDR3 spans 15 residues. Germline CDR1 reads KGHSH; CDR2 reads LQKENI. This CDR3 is CASSPTGVANYGYTF. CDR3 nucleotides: TGTGCCAGCTCACCAACAGGGGTAGCTAACTATGGCTACACCTTC.

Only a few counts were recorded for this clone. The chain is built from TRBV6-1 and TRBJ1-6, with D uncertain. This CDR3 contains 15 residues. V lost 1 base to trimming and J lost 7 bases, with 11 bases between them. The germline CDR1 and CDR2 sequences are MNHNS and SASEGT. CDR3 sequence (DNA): TGTGCCAGCAGTGAAGAGACGGGCGGGAATTCACCCCTCCACTTT. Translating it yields CASSEETGGNSPLHF.